Each of the 19 T cell receptor beta chains below was sequenced from the same sample in a study of cytomegalovirus exposure and HLA in healthy donors. PCR involved 60 Vbeta and 13 Jbeta primers. Sequenced by immunoSEQ multiplex PCR; TCRdb stores in-frame clones only, minus some. The data contain about 160,000 clones, 80% of them seen just once; the ten biggest clones take up 1.3%. The material sequenced was PBMCs. Receptors were obtained from a young man in good health and CMV-seronegative.

Regarding this clone: One end of the junction does not line up with germline, which may come from a read error. The chain is built from TRBV6-1 and TRBJ2-5; 10 bases are shared with TRBD2. Germline V gene sequence: CDR1 MNHNS, CDR2 SASEGT. The CDR3 is 16 residues long. CDR3 sequence: CASREAGGQYQETQYF. CDR3 DNA sequence: TGTGCCAGCAGGGAAGCGGGAGGGCAATACCAAGAGACCCAGTACTTC.

This chain connects TRBV19 to TRBJ1-3; D may be TRBD1 (6 bases). Trimming took 5 bases from V and 9 from J, leaving 17 bases between them. CDR1 and CDR2 from the germline V gene are LNHDA and SQIVND (reference sequence). This CDR3 comprises 14 residues. The CDR3 loop reads CASSPSGQPATIYF. CDR3 nucleotides: TGTGCCAGTAGTCCGAGCGGACAGCCAGCCACCATATATTTT.

The chain is built from TRBV2 and TRBJ1-2; D remains ambiguous. This CDR3 region has 13 residues. The germline CDR1 and CDR2 sequences are SNHLY and FYNNEI. The V gene lost 3 bases and the J gene lost 3 bases, with 8 bases spanning the gap. The CDR3 protein is CASSDDLDYGYTF. CDR3 DNA: TGTGCCAGCAGTGATGACTTAGACTATGGCTACACCTTC.

The rearrangement uses TRBV4-1 and TRBJ1-1; TRBD1 aligns across 7 bases. CDR1 is MGHRA, CDR2 YSYEKL, per germline. Losses at the gene ends were 2 bases for V and 1 base for J; bases not matched to a gene: 7. CDR3 length: 16 amino acids. The CDR3 protein is CASSQPRRGPNTEAFF. CDR3 nucleotide sequence: TGCGCCAGCAGCCAACCCCGGAGGGGGCCGAACACTGAAGCTTTCTTT.

The chain links TRBV5-6 to TRBJ2-1; 9 bases are a match to TRBD2. V shed 4 bases, J shed 5 bases, and the junction held 10 bases outside the gene matches. CDR3 length: 16 amino acids. The germline V gene has CDR1 SGHDT and CDR2 YYEEEE. DNA of the CDR3: TGTGCCAGCAGCCCCCGGAGGACTAGCGCGGACAATGAGCAGTTCTTC. It encodes CASSPRRTSADNEQFF. Full variable domain (outside the CDR3, taken from reference TRBV5-6 and TRBJ2-1): DAGVTQSPTHLIKTRGQQVTLRCSPKSGHDTVSWYQQALGQGPQFIFQYYEEEERQRGNFPDRFSGHQFPNYSSELNVNALLLGDSALYLCASSPRRTSADNEQFFGPGTRLTVL.

This chain connects TRBV4-1 to TRBJ2-7; D may be TRBD2 (7 bases). This CDR3 spans 15 amino acids. Per germline, CDR1 MGHRA and CDR2 YSYEKL. Trimming shortened V by 0 bases and J by 1 base, and 10 bases separated the two germline ends. As DNA, the CDR3 is TGCGCCAGCAGCCAAGAGAGGGGGGGATCCTACGAGCAGTACTTC. Its translation is CASSQERGGSYEQYF.

The rearrangement joins TRBV6-6 to TRBJ1-2, with 10 bases lining up with TRBD1. The CDR3 runs to 15 residues. The V gene end was trimmed by 0 bases and the J gene end by 7 bases; junction bases not matched to a gene: 5. Germline CDR1 MNHNY, CDR2 SVGAGI (reference sequence). The CDR3 bases are TGTGCCAGCAGTTACTCCGGGACAGGGGTCGGTGGCTACACCTTC. As protein: CASSYSGTGVGGYTF.

The chain combines TRBV7-6 with TRBJ2-3; 14 bases are shared with TRBD2. V shed 5 bases and J 1 base; nucleotides not matched to a gene: 5. Germline loops: CDR1 SGHVS, CDR2 FNYEAQ. There are 17 residues in the CDR3. The CDR3, as DNA: TGTGCCAGCAGCCCTGGGACTAGCGGGGGAGGCACAGATACGCAGTATTTT. It is translated as CASSPGTSGGGTDTQYF.

This clone was observed a single time. V is TRBV9 and J is TRBJ1-2; tentative D call: TRBD1 (5 bases). This CDR3 is built from 15 residues. Germline V gene data show CDR1 as SGDLS and CDR2 as YYNGEE. Trimming took off 0 bases at V and 0 bases at J, with 9 bases between the two ends. Here the CDR3 reads CASSVEKGPNYGYTF. The CDR3 DNA follows: TGTGCCAGCAGCGTAGAGAAGGGGCCTAACTATGGCTACACCTTC. Full variable domain (remainder filled in from reference TRBV9 and TRBJ1-2): DSGVTQTPKHLITATGQRVTLRCSPRSGDLSVYWYQQSLDQGLQFLIQYYNGEERAKGNILERFSAQQFPDLHSELNLSSLELGDSALYFCASSVEKGPNYGYTFGSGTRLTVV.

The J gene is TRBJ1-3, the V gene TRBV19; TRBD1 might be the D (6 bases). Germline CDR1 and CDR2: LNHDA and SQIVND (reference sequence). V shed 7 bases and J shed 2 bases, with 9 bases lying between them. The CDR3 is 13 residues long. For the CDR3, the DNA is TGTGCCAGTAAAGCAGGGGCTGGAAACACCATATATTTT. Translation gives CASKAGAGNTIYF.

V gene TRBV28 combines with J gene TRBJ2-1, with D possibly matching TRBD2 (6 bases). The V gene lost 6 bases and the J gene lost 8 bases, with 11 bases spanning the gap. CDR1 is MDHEN, CDR2 SYDVKM, per germline. The length of the CDR3 is 12 residues. Here the CDR3 DNA reads TGTGCCAGCAGGTCAGCGGGCCATGAGCAGTTCTTC. Translation gives CASRSAGHEQFF.

Only a few counts were recorded for this clone. DNA of the CDR3: TGTGCCAGCAGTTTGGGGGGAGGCCACCGGGGCAATCAGCCCCAGCATTTT. Encoded protein: CASSLGGGHRGNQPQHF. The V gene is TRBV28, the J gene TRBJ1-5, with D perhaps TRBD1 (5 bases). Germline V gives CDR1 MDHEN, CDR2 SYDVKM. With 3 bases removed from V and 2 bases from J, the gap between germline ends came to 17 bases. The CDR3 sequence is 17 residues long.

Notes on this clone: Compared with germline, one end of the junction differs, possibly owing to a read error. The CDR3 spells CASSLGSGGAYGYTF. The CDR3 bases are TGTGCCAGCAGCTTGGGGTCAGGGGGCGCCTATGGCTACACCTTC. The chain uses TRBV5-1 and TRBJ1-2; 8 nucleotides agree with TRBD1. Germline V gives CDR1 SGHRS, CDR2 YFSETQ. The CDR3 sequence is 15 residues long.

The chain recombines TRBV19 with TRBJ2-7, with 11 positions matching TRBD2. This CDR3 comprises 15 residues. The V gene's germline CDR1 is LNHDA and CDR2 SQIVND (reference sequence). Germline trimming cut 4 bases from V and 2 bases from J; bases unmatched to any gene: 4. In DNA, the CDR3 is TGTGCCAGTAGTACAACGGGACTAGCGGCCTACGAGCAGTACTTC. This gives the protein CASSTTGLAAYEQYF.

V gene TRBV5-4 combines with J gene TRBJ2-3, with D tentatively TRBD1 (5 bases). The V gene lost 2 bases and the J gene lost 2 bases, with 9 bases spanning the gap. Germline V CDR1 and CDR2: SGHNT, YYREEE (reference sequence). The CDR3 loop spans 14 amino acids. CDR3: CASSFFRATDTQYF. As DNA, the CDR3 is TGTGCCAGCAGCTTCTTCAGGGCCACAGATACGCAGTATTTT. Variable domain in full (rest from reference TRBV5-4 and TRBJ2-3): ETGVTQSPTHLIKTRGQQVTLRCSSQSGHNTVSWYQQALGQGPQFIFQYYREEENGRGNFPPRFSGLQFPNYSSELNVNALELDDSALYLCASSFFRATDTQYFGPGTRLTVL.

The genes are TRBV9 and TRBJ2-1; 7 nucleotides line up with TRBD2. Germline CDR1 is SGDLS and CDR2 is YYNGEE. J lost 8 bases, V lost 0 bases, and 5 bases had no gene match. The CDR3 has 14 residues. The CDR3 region has the DNA TGTGCCAGCAGCGTAGGGGGAGGGCTCGATGAGCAGTTCTTC. Protein: CASSVGGGLDEQFF. The full variable domain, its missing parts supplied by reference TRBV9 and TRBJ2-1, is DSGVTQTPKHLITATGQRVTLRCSPRSGDLSVYWYQQSLDQGLQFLIQYYNGEERAKGNILERFSAQQFPDLHSELNLSSLELGDSALYFCASSVGGGLDEQFFGPGTRLTVL.

The genes are TRBV28 and TRBJ2-1; 7 bases fit TRBD1. This CDR3 has 15 residues. The germline V gene encodes CDR1 MDHEN and CDR2 SYDVKM. With V trimmed by 5 bases and J by 7 bases, 11 bases remained unmatched. CDR3: CASSPGRGPRNEQFF. Here the CDR3 DNA reads TGTGCCAGCAGTCCAGGAAGGGGGCCGAGGAATGAGCAGTTCTTC.

V and J are TRBV7-9 and TRBJ2-5, with D unresolved. There are 14 residues in the CDR3. Trimming shortened V by 2 bases and J by 2 bases, and 9 bases separated the two germline ends. Germline values: CDR1 SEHNR, CDR2 FQNEAQ (reference sequence). The CDR3 coding sequence is TGTGCCAGCAGCTTACGGGTATCTCAAGAGACCCAGTACTTC. Protein sequence: CASSLRVSQETQYF.

This clone was detected only a few times. V is TRBV27 and J is TRBJ1-1; D is perhaps TRBD1 (6 bases). The CDR3 spans 16 residues. The V end was cut by 6 bases, the J end by 3 bases, with 20 bases between. The germline CDR1 and CDR2 sequences are MNHEY and SMNVEV (reference sequence). In DNA, the CDR3 is TGTGCCAGCAGACCGTCCCATACAGGGTCCCACACTGAAGCTTTCTTT. Translated, it gives CASRPSHTGSHTEAFF.